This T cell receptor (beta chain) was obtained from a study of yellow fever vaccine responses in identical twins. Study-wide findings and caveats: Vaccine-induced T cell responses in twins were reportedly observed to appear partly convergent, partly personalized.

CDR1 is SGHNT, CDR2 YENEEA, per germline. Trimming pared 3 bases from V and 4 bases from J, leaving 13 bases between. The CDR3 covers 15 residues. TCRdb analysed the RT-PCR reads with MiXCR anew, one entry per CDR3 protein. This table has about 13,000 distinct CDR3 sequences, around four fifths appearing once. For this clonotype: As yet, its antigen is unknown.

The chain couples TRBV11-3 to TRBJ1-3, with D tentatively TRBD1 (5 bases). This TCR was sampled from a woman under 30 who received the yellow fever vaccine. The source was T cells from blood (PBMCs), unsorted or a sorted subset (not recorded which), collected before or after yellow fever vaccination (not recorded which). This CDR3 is CASSFTRGGGNTIYF. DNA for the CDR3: TGTGCCAGCAGCTTCACGAGGGGCGGGGGAAACACCATATATTTT.